This T cell receptor (beta chain) was sequenced in a study of cytomegalovirus exposure and HLA in healthy donors. General study findings and limits: The presence/absence work took it that sequencing depth was about the same across donors. The majority of CMV-associated TCR beta chains were reported as apparently HLA-restricted in a later analysis.

The PCR made use of 60 Vbeta and 13 Jbeta primers. Assay used: immunoSEQ multiplex PCR; TCRdb lists only in-frame clones, some missing. The top ten clones hold 3% to 3.5% of a sample with fewer than 100,000 clones, about 80% of them seen once. Germline values: CDR1 MNHNS, CDR2 SASEGT. The CDR3 extends over 16 amino acids. V lost 0 bases and J lost 3; bases outside the gene matches: 8. With respect to this clone: Its target is not known.

This sequence joins TRBV6-1 and TRBJ2-7; 7 bases match TRBD1. The material sequenced was PBMCs. This sequence originates from a middle-aged man in good health and CMV-seronegative. As DNA, the CDR3 is TGTGCCAGCAGTGAAGCTCGCAGGGGGATTGTCTACGAGCAGTACTTC. Its translation: CASSEARRGIVYEQYF.